This T cell receptor beta chain was retrieved from a study of cytotoxic CD8 clonotypes in ibrutinib-treated CLL. Study summary: Response samples came after a median around twelve months of treatment, range 6 to 36.

Whole-study results and caveats: Sampling times differed between sustained-remission and progressing patients. Under treatment, the uncommon public clonotypes either contracted or remained stable.

Trimming took 0 bases from V and 8 from J, leaving 11 bases between them. CDR3 size: 13 residues. Germline-derived CDR1 and CDR2 are MNHEY and SVGAGI. Libraries were prepared by immunoSEQ multiplex PCR; TCRdb keeps only in-frame clonotypes and omits some of them. The sample yields around 250,000 clones, 60% to 75% seen once. The sample holds a few counts of this clone. Its antigen is unknown. The rearrangement joins TRBV6-5 to TRBJ2-7; D is uncertain. The input for sequencing was PBMCs, taken after 24 months of ibrutinib treatment. The TCR originated in a human donor with chronic lymphocytic leukemia. CDR3 bases: TGTGCCAGCAGTTACTCGGCGAGGCGCAAGCAGTACTTC. It encodes CASSYSARRKQYF.